This passage covers 6 T cell receptor beta chains from one sample sequenced in a study of tumor-infiltrating lymphocytes in oesophageal squamous cell carcinoma. TCRdb ran MiXCR on the PCR reads and lists one entry per CDR3 protein. Of approximately 3,000 distinct CDR3 sequences listed, approximately 15% are singletons. The sample taken for sequencing was esophageal tumor tissue. The receptors shown here come from a male donor with esophageal squamous cell carcinoma.

Sample share makes this clonotype large. The chain carries TRBV7-2 and TRBJ2-3, with D possibly being TRBD1 (5 bases). The CDR3 is 12 residues long. V was trimmed by 2 bases and J by 10 bases, leaving 10 bases between them. The V gene's germline CDR1 is SGHTA and CDR2 FQGNSA. CDR3 DNA sequence: TGTGCCAGCAGCTTATATCAAGGGGCGCAGTATTTT. Protein sequence: CASSLYQGAQYF.

This clonotype was found a few times. In this CDR3 the conserved last residue, phenylalanine or tryptophan, is missing, so a read error is likely. No DNA is shown, since the ends of the CDR3 on it are uncertain; the CDR3 is the one TCRdb lists. The chain is built from TRBV7-2 and TRBJ2-6; the table's TRBD1 call for D was not verified on the DNA. The CDR3 region is 16 residues in length, termini included. Germline V gene lookup returns CDR1 SGHTA and CDR2 FQGNSA. The CDR3 loop is CASSSGGSSYEQYFGA.

This clonotype was detected many times. The CDR3 DNA sequence: TGCGCCAGCATGTACGTGGGGGGGGAAGCTGAAGCTTTCTTT. It encodes CASMYVGGEAEAFF. V gene TRBV10-2 combines with J gene TRBJ1-1, with a weak D call TRBD1 (5 bases). The CDR3 contains 14 residues. Looked up from germline, CDR1 is WSHSY and CDR2 is SAAADI. V shed 7 bases and J shed 6 bases, with 18 bases lying between them.

Sample share makes this clonotype medium-sized. The chain uses TRBV7-8 and TRBJ1-1; no reliable D call. Germline loops: CDR1 SGHVS, CDR2 FQNEAQ. V lost 4 bases, J lost 6 bases, and 12 bases lay in between. This CDR3 is 13 amino acids long. The CDR3 DNA reads as TGTGCCAGCAGCTCGGGTGCCACCCCTGAAGCTTTCTTT. It specifies CASSSGATPEAFF.

This clonotype is judged large (0.1 to 1%). The V call is TRBV7-2, the J call TRBJ2-5; 7 nucleotides match TRBD2. The CDR3 is made up of 16 amino acids. With V trimmed by 4 bases and J by 5 bases, 13 bases remained unmatched. Looked up from germline, CDR1 is SGHTA and CDR2 is FQGNSA. Here the CDR3 reads CASSSSGWKRDETQYF. Here the CDR3 DNA reads TGTGCCAGCAGCTCTTCCGGGTGGAAGCGGGATGAGACCCAGTACTTC.

A note on this clonotype: Given a much more abundant clone one base away, this may be a read error. The rearrangement links TRBV6-1 to TRBJ2-1, with 8 bases matching TRBD1. CDR1 and CDR2 (germline): MNHNS, SASEGT. The V and J ends lost 6 bases and 10 bases, in that order; junction bases with no gene match: 14. The CDR3 contains 15 residues. In nucleotides, the CDR3 is TGTGCCAGCAGAACGCCCGGGACAGGTACCTACGAGCAGTTCTTC. Protein: CASRTPGTGTYEQFF.